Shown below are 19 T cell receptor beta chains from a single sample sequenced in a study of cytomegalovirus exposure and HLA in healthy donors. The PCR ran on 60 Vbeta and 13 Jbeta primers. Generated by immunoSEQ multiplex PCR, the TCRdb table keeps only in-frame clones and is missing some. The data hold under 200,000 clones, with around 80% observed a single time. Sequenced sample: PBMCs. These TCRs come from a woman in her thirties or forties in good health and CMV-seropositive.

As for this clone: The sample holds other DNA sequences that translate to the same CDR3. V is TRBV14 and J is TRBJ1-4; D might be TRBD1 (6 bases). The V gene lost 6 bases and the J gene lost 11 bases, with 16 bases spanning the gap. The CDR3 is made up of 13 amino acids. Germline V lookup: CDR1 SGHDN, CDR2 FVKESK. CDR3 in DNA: TGTGCCAGCAGGCATACGGACAGCTCCAAACTGTTTTTT. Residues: CASRHTDSSKLFF.

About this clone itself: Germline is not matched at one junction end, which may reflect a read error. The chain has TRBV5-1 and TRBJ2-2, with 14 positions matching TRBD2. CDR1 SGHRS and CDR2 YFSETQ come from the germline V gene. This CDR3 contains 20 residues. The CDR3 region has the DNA TGCGCCAGCAGCCCGGGACCCACCTTGACTAGCGGGAGGGGTCGGGGAGAGCAACCTTTT. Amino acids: CASSPGPTLTSGRGRGEQPF.

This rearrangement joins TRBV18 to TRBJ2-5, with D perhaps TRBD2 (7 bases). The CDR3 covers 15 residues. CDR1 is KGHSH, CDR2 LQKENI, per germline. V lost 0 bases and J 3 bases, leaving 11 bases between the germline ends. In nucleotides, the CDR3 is TGTGCCAGCTCACCACCGGGAGGGGGTGAAGAGACCCAGTACTTC. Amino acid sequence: CASSPPGGGEETQYF.

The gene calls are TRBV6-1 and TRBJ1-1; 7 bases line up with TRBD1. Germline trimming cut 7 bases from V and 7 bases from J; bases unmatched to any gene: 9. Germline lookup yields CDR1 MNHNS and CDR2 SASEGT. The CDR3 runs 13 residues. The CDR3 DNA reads TGTGCCAGCATAAGAGACAGGGTAATTGAAGCTTTCTTT. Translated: CASIRDRVIEAFF.

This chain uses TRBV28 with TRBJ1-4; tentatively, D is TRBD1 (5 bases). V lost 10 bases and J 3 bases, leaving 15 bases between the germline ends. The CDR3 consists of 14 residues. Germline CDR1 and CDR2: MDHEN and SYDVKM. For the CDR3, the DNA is TGTGCCACAGACAGCTCGCGCCCTAATGAAAAACTGTTTTTT. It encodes CATDSSRPNEKLFF.

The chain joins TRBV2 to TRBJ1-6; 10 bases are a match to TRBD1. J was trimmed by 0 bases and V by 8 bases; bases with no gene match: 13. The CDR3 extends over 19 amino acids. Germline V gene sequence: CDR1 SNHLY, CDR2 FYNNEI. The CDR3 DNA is TGTGCCAGCTGGGTCGACCGGGACAGGGGTAGCTCCTATAATTCACCCCTCCACTTT. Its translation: CASWVDRDRGSSYNSPLHF. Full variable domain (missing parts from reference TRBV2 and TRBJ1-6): EPEVTQTPSHQVTQMGQEVILRCVPISNHLYFYWYRQILGQKVEFLVSFYNNEISEKSEIFDDQFSVERPDGSNFTLKIRSTKLEDSAMYFCASWVDRDRGSSYNSPLHFGNGTRLTVT.

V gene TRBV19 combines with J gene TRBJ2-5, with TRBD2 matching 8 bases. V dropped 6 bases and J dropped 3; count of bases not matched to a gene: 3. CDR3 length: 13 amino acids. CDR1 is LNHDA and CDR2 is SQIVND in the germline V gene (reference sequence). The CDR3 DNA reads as TGTGCCAGTAGACGGGGACTAGAAGAGACCCAGTACTTC. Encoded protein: CASRRGLEETQYF. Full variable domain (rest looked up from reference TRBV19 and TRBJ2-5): DGGITQSPKYLFRKEGQNVTLSCEQNLNHDAMYWYRQDPGQGLRLIYYSQIVNDFQKGDIAEGYSVSREKKESFPLTVTSAQKNPTAFYLCASRRGLEETQYFGPGTRLLVL.

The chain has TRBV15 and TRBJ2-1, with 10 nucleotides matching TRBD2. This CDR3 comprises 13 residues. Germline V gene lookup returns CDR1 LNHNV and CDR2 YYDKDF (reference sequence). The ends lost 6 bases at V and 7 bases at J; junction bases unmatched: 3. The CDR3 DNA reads TGTGCCACCAGAACTAGCGGGAAAAATGAGCAGTTCTTC. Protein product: CATRTSGKNEQFF.

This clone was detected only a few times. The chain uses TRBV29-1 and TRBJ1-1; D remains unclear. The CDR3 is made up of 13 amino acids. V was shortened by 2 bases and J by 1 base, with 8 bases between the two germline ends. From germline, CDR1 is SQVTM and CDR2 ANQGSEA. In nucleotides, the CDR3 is TGCAGCGTTGAAATTCAGGCGAACACTGAAGCTTTCTTT. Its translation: CSVEIQANTEAFF.

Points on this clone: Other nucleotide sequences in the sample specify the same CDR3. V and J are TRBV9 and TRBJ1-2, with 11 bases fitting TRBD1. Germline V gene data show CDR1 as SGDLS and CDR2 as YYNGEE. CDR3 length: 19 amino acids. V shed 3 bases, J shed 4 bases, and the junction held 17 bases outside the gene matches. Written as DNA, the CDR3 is TGTGCCAGCAGCGCGGACAGGGGGCGCCTGGGTGAAACCCGCTATGGCTACACCTTC. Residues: CASSADRGRLGETRYGYTF.

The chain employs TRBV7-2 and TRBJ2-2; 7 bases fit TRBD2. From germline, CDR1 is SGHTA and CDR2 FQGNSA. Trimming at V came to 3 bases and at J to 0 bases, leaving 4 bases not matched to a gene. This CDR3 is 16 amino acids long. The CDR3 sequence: CASSFPGLPNTGELFF. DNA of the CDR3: TGTGCCAGCAGCTTCCCGGGACTACCGAACACCGGGGAGCTGTTTTTT. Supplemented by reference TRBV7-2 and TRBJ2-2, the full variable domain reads GAGVSQSPSNKVTEKGKDVELRCDPISGHTALYWYRQSLGQGLEFLIYFQGNSAPDKSGLPSDRFSAERTGGSVSTLTIQRTQQEDSAVYLCASSFPGLPNTGELFFGEGSRLTVL.

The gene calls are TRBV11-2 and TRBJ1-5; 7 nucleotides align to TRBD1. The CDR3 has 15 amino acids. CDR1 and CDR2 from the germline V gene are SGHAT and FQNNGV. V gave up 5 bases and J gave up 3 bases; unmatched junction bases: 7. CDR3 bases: TGTGCCAGCAGCAAGGCAGGGGGATCCAATCAGCCCCAGCATTTT. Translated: CASSKAGGSNQPQHF.

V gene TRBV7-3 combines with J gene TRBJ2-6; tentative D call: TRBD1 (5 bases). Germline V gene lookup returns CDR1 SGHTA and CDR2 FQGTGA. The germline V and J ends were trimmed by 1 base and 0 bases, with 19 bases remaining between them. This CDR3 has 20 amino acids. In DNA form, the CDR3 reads TGTGCCAGCAGCTTAAATTCGGGCAGGGTCTCCTCCTCTGGGGCCAACGTCCTGACTTTC. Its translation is CASSLNSGRVSSSGANVLTF.

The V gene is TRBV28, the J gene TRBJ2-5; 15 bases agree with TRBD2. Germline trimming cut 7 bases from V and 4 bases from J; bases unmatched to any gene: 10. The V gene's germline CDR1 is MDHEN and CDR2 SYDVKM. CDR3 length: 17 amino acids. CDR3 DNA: TGTGCCAGCACCTCGCCGGGACTAGCGGGAGGAGCAGAGACCCAGTACTTC. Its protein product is CASTSPGLAGGAETQYF.

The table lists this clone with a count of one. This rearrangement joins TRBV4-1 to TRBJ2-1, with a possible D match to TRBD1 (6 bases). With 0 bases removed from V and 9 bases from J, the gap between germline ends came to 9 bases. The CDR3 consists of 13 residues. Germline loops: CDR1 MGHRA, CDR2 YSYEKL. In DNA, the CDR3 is TGCGCCAGCAGCCAAGATATAGGGGGTGAGCAGTTCTTC. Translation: CASSQDIGGEQFF.

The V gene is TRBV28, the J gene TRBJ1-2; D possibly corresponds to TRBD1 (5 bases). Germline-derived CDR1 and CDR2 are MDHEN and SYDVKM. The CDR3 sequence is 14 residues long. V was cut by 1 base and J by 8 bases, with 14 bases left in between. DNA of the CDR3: TGTGCCAGCAGTTTATTTCAGCAGGGCCGGGGCTACACCTTC. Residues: CASSLFQQGRGYTF.

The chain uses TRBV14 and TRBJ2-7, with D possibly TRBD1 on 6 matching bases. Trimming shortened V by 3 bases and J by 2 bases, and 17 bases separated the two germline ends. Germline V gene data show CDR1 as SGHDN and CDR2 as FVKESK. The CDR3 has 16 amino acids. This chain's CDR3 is CASSHFHRARTYEQYF. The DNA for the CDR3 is TGTGCCAGCAGCCATTTTCACAGGGCGAGGACCTACGAGCAGTACTTC.

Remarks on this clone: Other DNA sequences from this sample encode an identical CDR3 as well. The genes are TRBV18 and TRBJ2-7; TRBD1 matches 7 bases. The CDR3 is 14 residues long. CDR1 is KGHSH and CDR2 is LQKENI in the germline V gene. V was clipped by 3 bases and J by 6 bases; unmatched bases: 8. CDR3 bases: TGTGCCAGCTCACCGATGGCAAGACAGGGCGAGCAGTACTTC. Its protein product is CASSPMARQGEQYF.

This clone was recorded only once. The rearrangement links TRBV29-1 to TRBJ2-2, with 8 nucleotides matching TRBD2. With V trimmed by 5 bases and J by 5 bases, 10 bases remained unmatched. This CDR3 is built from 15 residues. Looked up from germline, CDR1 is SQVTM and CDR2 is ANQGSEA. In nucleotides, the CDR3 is TGCAGCGTTTCTTCGGGAGGGCCTGCAACCGGGGAGCTGTTTTTT. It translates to CSVSSGGPATGELFF.